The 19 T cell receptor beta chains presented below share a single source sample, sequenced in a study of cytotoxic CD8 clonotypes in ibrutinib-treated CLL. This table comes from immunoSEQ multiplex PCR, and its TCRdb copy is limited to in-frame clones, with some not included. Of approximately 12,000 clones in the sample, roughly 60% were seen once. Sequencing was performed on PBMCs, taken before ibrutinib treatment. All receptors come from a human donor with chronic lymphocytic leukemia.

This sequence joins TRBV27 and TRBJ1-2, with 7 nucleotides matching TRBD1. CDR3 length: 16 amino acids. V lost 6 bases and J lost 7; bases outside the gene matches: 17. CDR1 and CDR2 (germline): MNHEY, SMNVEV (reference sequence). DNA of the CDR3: TGTGCCAGCAGCCCGACAGGGAGTAGGAGGCTAAGTGGCTACACCTTC. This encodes CASSPTGSRRLSGYTF.

Written as DNA, the CDR3 is TGTGCCAGCAGTTTATCTCTGACAGCTAATGAAAAACTGTTTTTT. It codes for CASSLSLTANEKLFF. The chain recombines TRBV27 with TRBJ1-4, with TRBD1 as a possible D gene (5 bases). Germline V CDR1 and CDR2: MNHEY, SMNVEV (reference sequence). This CDR3 region has 15 residues. Trimming stripped 0 bases from V and 3 bases from J, with 8 bases between.

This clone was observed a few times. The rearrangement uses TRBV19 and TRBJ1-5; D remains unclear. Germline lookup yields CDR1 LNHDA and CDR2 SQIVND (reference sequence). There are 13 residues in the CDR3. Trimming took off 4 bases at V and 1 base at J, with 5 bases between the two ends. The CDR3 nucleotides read TGTGCCAGTAGTAGCAGGAGCAATCAGCCCCAGCATTTT. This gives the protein CASSSRSNQPQHF. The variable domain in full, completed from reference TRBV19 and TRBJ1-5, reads DGGITQSPKYLFRKEGQNVTLSCEQNLNHDAMYWYRQDPGQGLRLIYYSQIVNDFQKGDIAEGYSVSREKKESFPLTVTSAQKNPTAFYLCASSSRSNQPQHFGDGTRLSIL.

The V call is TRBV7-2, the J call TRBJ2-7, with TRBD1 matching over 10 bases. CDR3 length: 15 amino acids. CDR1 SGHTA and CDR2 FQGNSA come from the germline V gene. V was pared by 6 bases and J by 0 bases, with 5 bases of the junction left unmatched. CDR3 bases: TGTGCCAGCAGTTGGGACAGGGGCGCCTCCTACGAGCAGTACTTC. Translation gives CASSWDRGASYEQYF.

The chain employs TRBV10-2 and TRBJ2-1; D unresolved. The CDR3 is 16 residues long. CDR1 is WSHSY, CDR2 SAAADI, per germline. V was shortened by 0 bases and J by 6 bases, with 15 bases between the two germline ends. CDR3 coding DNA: TGCGCCAGCAGTGAGTCGGCAGGAGCCCTTCTCAATGAGCAGTTCTTC. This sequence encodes CASSESAGALLNEQFF.

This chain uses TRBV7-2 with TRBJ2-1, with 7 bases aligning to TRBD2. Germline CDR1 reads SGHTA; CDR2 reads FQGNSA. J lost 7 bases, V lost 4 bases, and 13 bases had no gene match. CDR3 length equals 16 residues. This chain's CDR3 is CASSSSGSGSRNEQFF. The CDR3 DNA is TGTGCCAGCAGCTCATCGGGTAGCGGGTCGAGGAATGAGCAGTTCTTC. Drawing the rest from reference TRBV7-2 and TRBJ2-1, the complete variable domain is GAGVSQSPSNKVTEKGKDVELRCDPISGHTALYWYRQSLGQGLEFLIYFQGNSAPDKSGLPSDRFSAERTGGSVSTLTIQRTQQEDSAVYLCASSSSGSGSRNEQFFGPGTRLTVL.

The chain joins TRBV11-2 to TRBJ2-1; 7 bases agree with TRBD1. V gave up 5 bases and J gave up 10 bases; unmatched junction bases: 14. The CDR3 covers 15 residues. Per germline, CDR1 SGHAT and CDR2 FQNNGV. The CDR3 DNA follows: TGTGCCAGCAGCACAACTTACTCTAGACAGGGAGAGCAGTTCTTC. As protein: CASSTTYSRQGEQFF.

The CDR3 is CASSSLPAGELFF. The DNA for the CDR3 is TGTGCCAGCAGTTCACTACCCGCTGGGGAGCTGTTTTTT. The rearrangement uses TRBV28 and TRBJ2-2, with D hard to call. From germline, CDR1 is MDHEN and CDR2 SYDVKM. The CDR3 consists of 13 residues. V lost 4 bases to trimming and J lost 8 bases, with 11 bases between them. The entire variable domain, with the rest obtained from reference TRBV28 and TRBJ2-2, is as follows: DVKVTQSSRYLVKRTGEKVFLECVQDMDHENMFWYRQDPGLGLRLIYFSYDVKMKEKGDIPEGYSVSREKKERFSLILESASTNQTSMYLCASSSLPAGELFFGEGSRLTVL.

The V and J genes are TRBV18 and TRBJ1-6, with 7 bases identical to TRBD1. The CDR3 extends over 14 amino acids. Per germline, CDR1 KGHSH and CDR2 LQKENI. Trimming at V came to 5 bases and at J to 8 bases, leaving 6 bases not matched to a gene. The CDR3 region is CASSKTGWDSPLHF. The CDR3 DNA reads TGTGCCAGCTCAAAGACAGGGTGGGATTCACCCCTCCACTTT.

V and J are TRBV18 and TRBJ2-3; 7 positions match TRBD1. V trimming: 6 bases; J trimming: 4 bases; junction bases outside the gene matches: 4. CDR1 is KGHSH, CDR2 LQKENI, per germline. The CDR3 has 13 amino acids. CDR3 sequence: CASSLTGSDTQYF. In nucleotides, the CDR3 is TGTGCCAGCTCGCTGACAGGGTCAGATACGCAGTATTTT.

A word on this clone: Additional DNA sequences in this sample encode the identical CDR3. The CDR3 reads CASSDRGEKLFF. CDR3 nucleotide sequence: TGTGCCAGCAGTGACCGGGGAGAAAAACTGTTTTTT. The chain joins TRBV6-1 to TRBJ1-4; D is uncertain. The V end lost 3 bases, the J end lost 8 bases, and 7 bases lay between the germline ends. Germline V gene data show CDR1 as MNHNS and CDR2 as SASEGT. There are 12 residues in the CDR3.

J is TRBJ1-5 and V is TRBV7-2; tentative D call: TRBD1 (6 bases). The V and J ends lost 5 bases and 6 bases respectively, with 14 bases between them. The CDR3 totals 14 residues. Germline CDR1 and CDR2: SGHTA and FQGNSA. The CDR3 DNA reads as TGTGCCAGCAGCACCGAAAACAGGGTTCAGCCCCAGCATTTT. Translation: CASSTENRVQPQHF.

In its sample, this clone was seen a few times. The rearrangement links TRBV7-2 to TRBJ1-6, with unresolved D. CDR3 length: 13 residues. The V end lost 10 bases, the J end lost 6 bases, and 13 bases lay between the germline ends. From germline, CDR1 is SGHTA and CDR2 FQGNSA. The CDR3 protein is CATRTGGNSPLHF. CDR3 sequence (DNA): TGTGCCACGAGGACCGGCGGTAATTCACCCCTCCACTTT.

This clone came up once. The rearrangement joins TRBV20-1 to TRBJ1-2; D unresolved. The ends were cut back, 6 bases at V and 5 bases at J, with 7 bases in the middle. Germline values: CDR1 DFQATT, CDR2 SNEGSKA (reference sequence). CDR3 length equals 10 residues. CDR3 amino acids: CSATIYGYTF. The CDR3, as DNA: TGCAGTGCCACGATATATGGCTACACCTTC.

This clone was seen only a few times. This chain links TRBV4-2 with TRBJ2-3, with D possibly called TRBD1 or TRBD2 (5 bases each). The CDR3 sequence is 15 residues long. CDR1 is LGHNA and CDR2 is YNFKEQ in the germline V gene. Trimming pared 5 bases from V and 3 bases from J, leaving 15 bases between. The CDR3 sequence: CASSLGSWGTDTQYF. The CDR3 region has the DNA TGTGCCAGCAGCTTGGGGTCCTGGGGGACAGATACGCAGTATTTT.

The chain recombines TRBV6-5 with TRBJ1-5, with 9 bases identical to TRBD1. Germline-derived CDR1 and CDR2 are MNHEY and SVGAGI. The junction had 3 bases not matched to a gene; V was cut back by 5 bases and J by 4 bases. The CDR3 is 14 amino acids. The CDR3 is CASSAQGANQPQHF. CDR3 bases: TGTGCCAGCAGTGCACAGGGGGCAAATCAGCCCCAGCATTTT.

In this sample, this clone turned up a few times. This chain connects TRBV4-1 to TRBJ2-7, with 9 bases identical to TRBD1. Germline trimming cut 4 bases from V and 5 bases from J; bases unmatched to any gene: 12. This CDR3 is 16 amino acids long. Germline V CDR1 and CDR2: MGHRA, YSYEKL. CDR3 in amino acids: CASSPSGQGRPDEQYF. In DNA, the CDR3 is TGCGCCAGCAGCCCCTCCGGACAGGGGAGACCGGACGAGCAGTACTTC.

The CDR3 reads CASSPGPTGPSYEQYF. As DNA, the CDR3 is TGTGCCAGCTCACCAGGCCCCACAGGCCCTTCCTACGAGCAGTACTTC. The rearrangement joins TRBV18 to TRBJ2-7, with TRBD1 as a possible D gene (5 bases). The CDR3 consists of 16 residues. Trimming took off 2 bases at V and 1 base at J, with 15 bases between the two ends. CDR1 and CDR2 (germline): KGHSH, LQKENI.

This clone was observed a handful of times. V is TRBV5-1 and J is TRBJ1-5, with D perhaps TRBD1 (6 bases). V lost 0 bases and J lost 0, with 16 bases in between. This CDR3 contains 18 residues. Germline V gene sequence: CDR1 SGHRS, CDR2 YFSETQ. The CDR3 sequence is CASSLGTGQSNSNQPQHF. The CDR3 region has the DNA TGCGCCAGCAGCTTGGGTACCGGACAGAGCAATAGCAATCAGCCCCAGCATTTT.